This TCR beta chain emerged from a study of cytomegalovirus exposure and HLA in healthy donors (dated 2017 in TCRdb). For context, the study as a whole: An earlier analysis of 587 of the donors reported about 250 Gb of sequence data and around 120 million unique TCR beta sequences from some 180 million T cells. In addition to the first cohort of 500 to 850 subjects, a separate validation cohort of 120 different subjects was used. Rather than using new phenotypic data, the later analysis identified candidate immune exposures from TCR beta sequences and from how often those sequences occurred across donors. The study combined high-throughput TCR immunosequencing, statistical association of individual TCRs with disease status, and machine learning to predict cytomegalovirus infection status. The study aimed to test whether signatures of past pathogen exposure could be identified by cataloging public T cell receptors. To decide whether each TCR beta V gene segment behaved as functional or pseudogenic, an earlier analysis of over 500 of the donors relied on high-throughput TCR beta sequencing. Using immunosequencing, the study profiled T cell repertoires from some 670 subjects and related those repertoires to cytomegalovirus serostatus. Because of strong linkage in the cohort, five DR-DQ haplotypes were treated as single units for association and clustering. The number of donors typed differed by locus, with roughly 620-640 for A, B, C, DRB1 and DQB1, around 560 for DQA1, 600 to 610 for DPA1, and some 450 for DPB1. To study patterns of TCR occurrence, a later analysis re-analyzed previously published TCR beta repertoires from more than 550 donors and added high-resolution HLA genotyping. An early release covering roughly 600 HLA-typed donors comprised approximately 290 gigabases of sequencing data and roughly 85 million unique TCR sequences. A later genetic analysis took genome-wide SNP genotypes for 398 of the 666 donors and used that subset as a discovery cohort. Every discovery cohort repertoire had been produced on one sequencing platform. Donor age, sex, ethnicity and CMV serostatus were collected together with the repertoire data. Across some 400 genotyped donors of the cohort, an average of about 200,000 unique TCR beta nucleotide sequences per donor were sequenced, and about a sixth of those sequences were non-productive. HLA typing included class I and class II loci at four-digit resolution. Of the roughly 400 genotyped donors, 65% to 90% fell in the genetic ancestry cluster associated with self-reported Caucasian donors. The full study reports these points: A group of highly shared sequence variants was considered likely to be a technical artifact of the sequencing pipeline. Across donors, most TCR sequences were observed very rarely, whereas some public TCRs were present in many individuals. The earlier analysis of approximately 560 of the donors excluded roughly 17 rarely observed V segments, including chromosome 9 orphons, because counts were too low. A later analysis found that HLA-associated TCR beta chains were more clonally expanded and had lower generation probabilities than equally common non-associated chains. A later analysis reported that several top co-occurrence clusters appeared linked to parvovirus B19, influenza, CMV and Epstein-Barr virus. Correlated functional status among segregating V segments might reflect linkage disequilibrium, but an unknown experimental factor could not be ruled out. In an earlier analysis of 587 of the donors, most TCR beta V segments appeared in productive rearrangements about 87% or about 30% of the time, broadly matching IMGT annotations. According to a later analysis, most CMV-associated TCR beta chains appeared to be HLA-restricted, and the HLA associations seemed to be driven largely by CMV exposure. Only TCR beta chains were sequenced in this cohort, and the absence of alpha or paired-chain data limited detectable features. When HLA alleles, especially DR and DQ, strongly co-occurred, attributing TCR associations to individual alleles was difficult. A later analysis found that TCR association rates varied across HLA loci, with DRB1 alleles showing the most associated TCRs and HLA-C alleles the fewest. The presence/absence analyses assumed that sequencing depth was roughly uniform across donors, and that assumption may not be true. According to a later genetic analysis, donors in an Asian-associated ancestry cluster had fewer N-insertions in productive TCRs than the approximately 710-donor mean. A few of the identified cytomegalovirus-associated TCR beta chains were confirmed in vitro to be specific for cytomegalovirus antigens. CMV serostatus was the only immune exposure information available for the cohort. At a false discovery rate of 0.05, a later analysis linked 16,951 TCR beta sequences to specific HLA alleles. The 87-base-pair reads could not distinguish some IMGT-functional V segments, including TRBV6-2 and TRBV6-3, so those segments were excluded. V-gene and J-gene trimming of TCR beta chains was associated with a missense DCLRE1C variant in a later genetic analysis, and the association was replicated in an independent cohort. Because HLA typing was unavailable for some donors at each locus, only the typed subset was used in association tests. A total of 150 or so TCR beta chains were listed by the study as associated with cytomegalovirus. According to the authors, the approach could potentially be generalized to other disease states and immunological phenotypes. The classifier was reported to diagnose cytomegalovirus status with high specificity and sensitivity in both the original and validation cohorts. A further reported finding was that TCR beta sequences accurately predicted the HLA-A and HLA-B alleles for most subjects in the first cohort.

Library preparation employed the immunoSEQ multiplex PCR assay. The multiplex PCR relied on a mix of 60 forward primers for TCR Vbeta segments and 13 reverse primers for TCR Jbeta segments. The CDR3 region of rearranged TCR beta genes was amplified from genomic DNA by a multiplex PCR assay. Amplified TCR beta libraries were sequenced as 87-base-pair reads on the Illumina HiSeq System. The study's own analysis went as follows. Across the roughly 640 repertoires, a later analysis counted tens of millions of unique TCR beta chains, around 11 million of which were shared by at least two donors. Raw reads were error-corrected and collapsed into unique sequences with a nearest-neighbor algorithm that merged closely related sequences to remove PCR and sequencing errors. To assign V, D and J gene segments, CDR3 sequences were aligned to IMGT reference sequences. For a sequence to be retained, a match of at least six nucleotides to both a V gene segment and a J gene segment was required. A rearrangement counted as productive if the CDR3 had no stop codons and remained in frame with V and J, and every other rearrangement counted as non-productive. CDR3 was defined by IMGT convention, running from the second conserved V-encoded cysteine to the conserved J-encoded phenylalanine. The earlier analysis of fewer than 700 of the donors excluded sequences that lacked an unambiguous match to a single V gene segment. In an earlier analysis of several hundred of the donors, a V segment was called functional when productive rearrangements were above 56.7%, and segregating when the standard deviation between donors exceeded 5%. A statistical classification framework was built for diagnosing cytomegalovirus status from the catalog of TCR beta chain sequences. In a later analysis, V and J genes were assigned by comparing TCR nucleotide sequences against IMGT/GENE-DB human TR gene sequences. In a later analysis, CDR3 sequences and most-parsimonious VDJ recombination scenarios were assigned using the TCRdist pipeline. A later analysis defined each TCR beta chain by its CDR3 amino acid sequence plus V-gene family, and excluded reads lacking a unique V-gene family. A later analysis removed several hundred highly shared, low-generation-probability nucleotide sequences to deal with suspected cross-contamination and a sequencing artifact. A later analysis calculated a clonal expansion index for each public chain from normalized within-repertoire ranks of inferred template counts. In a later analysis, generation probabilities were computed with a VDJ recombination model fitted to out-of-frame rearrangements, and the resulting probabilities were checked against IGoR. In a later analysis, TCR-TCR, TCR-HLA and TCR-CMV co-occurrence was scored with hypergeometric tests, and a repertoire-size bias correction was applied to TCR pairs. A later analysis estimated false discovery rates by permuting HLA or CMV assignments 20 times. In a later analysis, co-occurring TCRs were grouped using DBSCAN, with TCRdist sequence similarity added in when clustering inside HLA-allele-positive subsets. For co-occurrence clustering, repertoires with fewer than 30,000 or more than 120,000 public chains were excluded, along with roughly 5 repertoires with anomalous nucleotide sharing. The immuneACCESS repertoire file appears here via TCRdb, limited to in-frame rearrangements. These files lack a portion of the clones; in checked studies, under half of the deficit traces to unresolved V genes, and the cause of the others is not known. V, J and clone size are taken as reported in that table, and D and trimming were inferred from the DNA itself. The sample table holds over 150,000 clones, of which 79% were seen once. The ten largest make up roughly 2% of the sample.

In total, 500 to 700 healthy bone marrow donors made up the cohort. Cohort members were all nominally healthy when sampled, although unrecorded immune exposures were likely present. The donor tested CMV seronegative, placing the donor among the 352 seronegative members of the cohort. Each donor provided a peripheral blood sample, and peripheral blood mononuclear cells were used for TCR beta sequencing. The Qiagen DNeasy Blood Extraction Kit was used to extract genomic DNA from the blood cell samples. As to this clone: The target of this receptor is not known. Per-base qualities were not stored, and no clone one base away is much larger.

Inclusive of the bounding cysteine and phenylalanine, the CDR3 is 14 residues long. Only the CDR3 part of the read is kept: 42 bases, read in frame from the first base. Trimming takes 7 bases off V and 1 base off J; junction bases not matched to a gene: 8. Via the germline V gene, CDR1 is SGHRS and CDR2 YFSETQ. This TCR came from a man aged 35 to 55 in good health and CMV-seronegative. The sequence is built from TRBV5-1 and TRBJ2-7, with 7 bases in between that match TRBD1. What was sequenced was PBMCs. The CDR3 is CASQGTESSYEQYF. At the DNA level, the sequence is TGCGCCAGCCAGGGGACAGAGAGTTCCTACGAGCAGTACTTC.